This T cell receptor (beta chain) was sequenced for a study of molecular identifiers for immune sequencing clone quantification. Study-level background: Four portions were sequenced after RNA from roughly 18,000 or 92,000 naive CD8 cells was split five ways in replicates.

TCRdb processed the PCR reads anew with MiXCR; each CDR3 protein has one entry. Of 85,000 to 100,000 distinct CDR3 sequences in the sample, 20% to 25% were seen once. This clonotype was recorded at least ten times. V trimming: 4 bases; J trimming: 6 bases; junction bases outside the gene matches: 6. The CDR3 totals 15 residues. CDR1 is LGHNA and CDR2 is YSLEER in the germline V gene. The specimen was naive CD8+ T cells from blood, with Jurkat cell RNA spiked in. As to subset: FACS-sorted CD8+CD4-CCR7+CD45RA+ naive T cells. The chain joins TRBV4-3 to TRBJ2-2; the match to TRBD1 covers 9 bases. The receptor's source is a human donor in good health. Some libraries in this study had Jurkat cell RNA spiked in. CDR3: CASSRSRDRAGELFF. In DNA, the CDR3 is TGCGCCAGCAGCCGCTCCCGGGACAGGGCCGGGGAGCTGTTTTTT.